The present T cell receptor beta chain was sequenced within a study of shared clonotypes between healthy human individuals. The CDR3 loop spans 11 amino acids. Germline CDR1 and CDR2: SEHNR and FQNEAQ (reference sequence). Trimming removed 7 bases at V and 3 bases at J, with 5 bases between. TCRdb keeps only in-frame clones here, not all; method: immunoSEQ multiplex PCR. The sample has roughly 500,000 clones, about 96% seen once. This TCR came from a woman in her 30s in good health. The sample taken for sequencing was naive CD4+ T cells sorted from blood. Described subset: CD45RA+ positively selected. The chain carries TRBV7-9 and TRBJ2-3, with D hard to call. CDR3 DNA sequence: TGTGCCAGCACCATTACAGATACGCAGTATTTT. Amino acid sequence: CASTITDTQYF. Together with reference TRBV7-9 and TRBJ2-3, the CDR3 gives the full variable domain: DTGVSQNPRHKITKRGQNVTFRCDPISEHNRLYWYRQTLGQGPEFLTYFQNEAQLEKSRLLSDRFSAERPKGSFSTLEIQRTEQGDSAMYLCASTITDTQYFGPGTRLTVL.